This T cell receptor (beta chain) was recovered during a study of blood T cell repertoires in COVID-19. The CDR3 has 15 amino acids. Germline V gene data show CDR1 as KGHSH and CDR2 as LQKENI. V was trimmed by 1 base and J by 4 bases, leaving 13 bases between them. Original processing methods: Amplified reference gene primers provided the basis for estimating nucleated cell counts. Repertoires were generated with immunoSEQ multiplex PCR, while TCRdb's copy carries only in-frame clones and drops some. Clonal size and the V and J genes are those of that table, whereas D and trimming came from the DNA. The sample has 200,000 to 250,000 clones, about 88% seen once.

This chain joins TRBV18 and TRBJ1-2, with TRBD1 as a possible D gene (5 bases). The specimen sequenced was peripheral blood. This clonotype was obtained from a man aged 40-49 years with acute or convalescent COVID-19. CDR3 loop: CASSPRGEGGYGYTF. The CDR3, as DNA: TGTGCCAGCTCACCACGGGGGGAAGGAGGCTATGGCTACACCTTC.